The next 21 T cell receptor beta chains were all read from a single sample in a study of glioma-infiltrating T cells. Using RNA template, CDR3s of TCR alpha and beta were amplified with iRepertoire arm-PCR. TCRdb reprocessed the multiplex PCR reads with MiXCR, giving one entry per CDR3 protein. Of 100,000 to 150,000 distinct CDR3 sequences in the sample, 23% were seen once. Sequencing was carried out using glioma tissue, nonneoplastic brain tissue, or PBMCs (not recorded which). The receptors were sampled from a human donor with low-grade glioma or glioblastoma, undergoing nonglioma brain surgery, or in good health (not recorded which).

In this sample, this clonotype turned up a few times. Since a much larger clone is just one base distant, this may be a read error. This chain joins TRBV28 and TRBJ1-6; D remains unclear. The CDR3 runs 12 residues. V dropped 6 bases and J dropped 14 bases, with 14 bases sitting between them. CDR1 is MDHEN, CDR2 SYDVKM, per germline. Here the CDR3 reads CASSPPGGSLHF. The CDR3 DNA is TGTGCCAGCAGCCCCCCGGGAGGGTCCCTCCACTTT.

On this clonotype: This may be a read error: a much more frequent sequence differs by one nucleotide. The chain carries TRBV18 and TRBJ2-7, with D unclear. Deletions cut 2 bases from V and 3 bases from J, with 8 bases between. There are 13 residues in the CDR3. Germline CDR1 KGHSH, CDR2 LQKENI. The chain's CDR3 is CASSPAEYYEQYF. The CDR3 DNA reads as TGTGCCAGCTCACCAGCCGAATACTACGAGCAGTACTTC.

The table lists this clonotype with many counts. The J gene is TRBJ2-1, the V gene TRBV4-1; 12 bases fit TRBD2. The V gene's germline CDR1 is MGHRA and CDR2 YSYEKL. The CDR3 runs to 16 residues. V lost 2 bases and J lost 7; bases outside the gene matches: 6. The CDR3 reads CASSQPTSGRMNEQFF. DNA for the CDR3: TGCGCCAGCAGCCAACCGACTAGCGGGAGAATGAATGAGCAGTTCTTC.

The chain recombines TRBV29-1 with TRBJ2-1; D is possibly TRBD2 (5 bases). CDR1 SQVTM and CDR2 ANQGSEA come from the germline V gene. The V end was cut by 6 bases, the J end by 14 bases, with 17 bases between. CDR3 length: 11 amino acids. The CDR3 loop reads CSVSDWPAEFF. Written as DNA, the CDR3 is TGCAGCGTGTCGGACTGGCCCGCCGAGTTCTTC.

This clonotype was recorded at least ten times. The chain employs TRBV6-1 and TRBJ1-1, with D possibly TRBD1 on 5 matching bases. V lost 5 bases, J lost 3 bases, and 16 bases lay in between. CDR3 length equals 15 residues. Germline V gives CDR1 MNHNS, CDR2 SASEGT. The CDR3 loop reads CASSSSWGVDTEAFF. DNA for the CDR3: TGTGCCAGCAGTTCGTCATGGGGGGTAGACACTGAAGCTTTCTTT.

The rearrangement uses TRBV30 and TRBJ2-5; no reliable D call. V gave up 3 bases and J gave up 2 bases, with 10 bases separating them. Germline V CDR1 and CDR2: GTSNPN, SVGIG (reference sequence). CDR3 size: 13 residues. DNA for the CDR3: TGTGCCTGGAGCTTACGTCGGCAAGAGACCCAGTACTTC. Translation: CAWSLRRQETQYF. The full variable domain, rest sourced from reference TRBV30 and TRBJ2-5, is SQTIHQWPATLVQPVGSPLSLECTVEGTSNPNLYWYRQAAGRGLQLLFYSVGIGQISSEVPQNLSASRPQDRQFILSSKKLLLSDSGFYLCAWSLRRQETQYFGPGTRLLVL.

This clonotype was recorded once. J is TRBJ2-3 and V is TRBV6-5; 9 positions match TRBD1. With V trimmed by 6 bases and J by 6 bases, 13 bases remained unmatched. The germline V gene encodes CDR1 MNHEY and CDR2 SVGAGI. The CDR3 is made up of 16 amino acids. The CDR3 spells CASRALWTGVQDTQYF. The CDR3 region has the DNA TGTGCCAGCAGGGCCTTATGGACAGGGGTACAGGATACGCAGTATTTT.

For this clonotype: This may come from a read error, since a much larger clone is one base off. This chain uses TRBV20-1 with TRBJ1-4; TRBD1 aligns across 10 bases. Per the germline V gene, CDR1 is DFQATT and CDR2 is SNEGSKA (reference sequence). The CDR3 runs to 14 residues. CDR3 DNA sequence: TGCATTGCTAGCCCCGGGACAGGGGCTGAAAAACTGTTTTTT. Translation gives CIASPGTGAEKLFF.

This clonotype was counted at least ten times. The chain is built from TRBV20-1 and TRBJ2-5, with a tentative D call TRBD1 (5 bases). Trimming took off 4 bases at V and 5 bases at J, with 14 bases between the two ends. The germline V gene encodes CDR1 DFQATT and CDR2 SNEGSKA (reference sequence). The CDR3 covers 13 residues. CDR3 in amino acids: CSATDTADETQYF. In DNA form, the CDR3 reads TGCAGTGCTACGGACACGGCCGACGAGACCCAGTACTTC.

The genes are TRBV12-3 or TRBV12-4 and TRBJ2-3, with TRBD2 matching over 9 bases. The CDR3 length is 13 residues. Unmatched junction bases numbered 5, after V lost 10 bases and J lost 3 bases. CDR3 protein: CATQREETDTQYF. In DNA form, the CDR3 reads TGTGCCACCCAGCGGGAGGAGACAGATACGCAGTATTTT.

This clonotype appeared many times. The chain couples TRBV4-1 to TRBJ2-1; no firm D call. The germline gives CDR1 MGHRA, CDR2 YSYEKL. This CDR3 region has 16 residues. Between the trimmed V and J ends, which lost 1 base and 1 base, there was a span of 11 bases. The DNA of the CDR3 is TGCGCCAGCAGCCAAGTGGCTAGGACGTCCTACAATGAGCAGTTCTTC. Protein product: CASSQVARTSYNEQFF.

This clonotype was detected ten times or more. This chain links TRBV7-2 with TRBJ2-7, with D uncertain. Germline assignment: CDR1 SGHTA and CDR2 FQGNSA. The germline V and J ends were trimmed by 1 base and 7 bases, with 11 bases remaining between them. This CDR3 is 13 amino acids long. The CDR3 bases are TGTGCCAGCAGCTTAGACTACCAGCAGGAGCAGTACTTC. This translates into CASSLDYQQEQYF. The full variable domain, rest sourced from reference TRBV7-2 and TRBJ2-7, is GAGVSQSPSNKVTEKGKDVELRCDPISGHTALYWYRQSLGQGLEFLIYFQGNSAPDKSGLPSDRFSAERTGGSVSTLTIQRTQQEDSAVYLCASSLDYQQEQYFGPGTRLTVT.

This clonotype has just a few counts. A single base separates this from a much larger clone, so it may be a read error. The CDR3 ends on some other residue instead of the conserved phenylalanine or tryptophan, so this is likely a read error. J is TRBJ2-5 and V is TRBV2, with 9 nucleotides matching TRBD1. Looked up from germline, CDR1 is SNHLY and CDR2 is FYNNEI. With 1 base clipped from V and 1 base from J, the junction kept 4 bases outside the gene matches. The CDR3 is made up of 16 amino acids. As DNA, the CDR3 is TGTGCCAGCAGTGAAGACTGGGACAGGGTCCAAGAGACCCAGTACTCC. This translates into CASSEDWDRVQETQYS.

This clonotype was seen ten or more times. The V and J genes are TRBV7-6 and TRBJ2-7; 11 bases fit TRBD2. CDR1 is SGHVS, CDR2 FNYEAQ, per germline. The ends lost 5 bases at V and 3 bases at J; junction bases unmatched: 12. CDR3 length: 17 residues. CDR3 sequence (DNA): TGTGCCAGCAGCCCCCACTGGGGGACTAGCGGAATCTACGAGCAGTACTTC. This gives the protein CASSPHWGTSGIYEQYF.

In its sample, this clonotype was seen a few times. V is TRBV12-3 or TRBV12-4 and J is TRBJ1-3, with D unclear. The CDR3 spans 15 residues. V lost 5 bases, J lost 2 bases, and 13 bases lay in between. This CDR3 reads CASSLSSGAGNTIYF. CDR3 DNA: TGTGCCAGCAGTCTCTCGAGTGGGGCTGGAAACACCATATATTTT.

This clonotype was recorded at least ten times. The chain joins TRBV20-1 to TRBJ2-7; 9 bases fit TRBD1. Germline CDR1 is DFQATT and CDR2 is SNEGSKA (reference sequence). The CDR3 contains 14 residues. Trimming cost V 4 bases and J 2 bases; bases outside gene matches: 6. CDR3 sequence (DNA): TGCAGTGCTAAAGGACAGGGGCCCACCTACGAGCAGTACTTC. Protein product: CSAKGQGPTYEQYF.

This clonotype is a singleton in its sample. One base away lies a much larger clone, so this may be a sequencing read error. The rearrangement links TRBV5-1 to TRBJ2-4, with no clear D. Per the germline V gene, CDR1 is SGHRS and CDR2 is YFSETQ. Trimming cost V 6 bases and J 6 bases, with 19 bases left between them. This CDR3 has 15 residues. The CDR3, as DNA: TGCGCCAGCACTCGGCACAGCGATATGGGAAACATTCAGTACTTC. As protein: CASTRHSDMGNIQYF.

In the case of this clonotype: A clone one base away is much larger, so this may be a read error. The V call is TRBV28, the J call TRBJ2-3; 10 nucleotides match TRBD1. V lost 9 bases and J lost 3; bases outside the gene matches: 12. CDR1 MDHEN and CDR2 SYDVKM come from the germline V gene. The CDR3 length is 16 residues. CDR3 DNA: TGTGCCAGTCTCTCATTCGGACAGGGGGTTACAGATACGCAGTATTTT. Amino acid sequence: CASLSFGQGVTDTQYF.

This clonotype was found a few times. J is TRBJ1-6 and V is TRBV10-3; 8 bases align to TRBD1. The V segment lost 7 bases and the J segment 7 bases; nucleotides outside the gene matches: 6. The CDR3 has 14 residues. Per germline, CDR1 ENHRY and CDR2 SYGVKD. CDR3 protein: CAIKEGQGNSPLHF. The CDR3 nucleotides are TGTGCCATCAAAGAAGGACAGGGCAATTCACCCCTCCACTTT.

In regard to this clonotype: This may come from a read error, since a much larger clone is one base off. This chain's CDR3 is CASSPLPDRWGSFF. The CDR3 DNA is TGTGCCAGCAGCCCTCTCCCGGACAGATGGGGATCTTTCTTT. J is TRBJ1-1 and V is TRBV7-9; D perhaps matches TRBD1 (6 bases). This CDR3 has 14 amino acids. Per germline, CDR1 SEHNR and CDR2 FQNEAQ (reference sequence). The germline V and J ends were trimmed by 5 bases and 12 bases, with 22 bases remaining between them.

This clonotype was counted at least ten times. The rearrangement joins TRBV27 to TRBJ2-1, with D possibly matching TRBD1 (5 bases). The CDR3 runs to 18 residues. Trimming took off 1 base at V and 2 bases at J, with 18 bases between the two ends. Per germline, CDR1 MNHEY and CDR2 SMNVEV (reference sequence). In DNA, the CDR3 is TGTGCCAGCAGTTTATATCCCCCAGGGAACCCCCCCTACAATGAGCAGTTCTTC. Translation: CASSLYPPGNPPYNEQFF.